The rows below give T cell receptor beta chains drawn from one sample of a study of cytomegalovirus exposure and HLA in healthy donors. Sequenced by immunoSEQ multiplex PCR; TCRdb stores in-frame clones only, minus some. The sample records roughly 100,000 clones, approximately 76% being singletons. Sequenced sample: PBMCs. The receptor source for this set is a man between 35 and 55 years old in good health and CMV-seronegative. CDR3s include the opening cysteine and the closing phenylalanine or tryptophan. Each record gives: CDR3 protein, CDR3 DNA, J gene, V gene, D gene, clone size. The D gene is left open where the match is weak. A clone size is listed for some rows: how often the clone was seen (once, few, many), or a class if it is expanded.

CASSSGQGNTGELFF	TGTGCCAGTAGCTCGGGACAGGGGAACACCGGGGAGCTGTTTTTT	TRBJ2-2	TRBV19	TRBD1	.
CASTSEVSDTEAFF	TGTGCCAGTACCAGCGAGGTGTCGGACACTGAAGCTTTCTTT	TRBJ1-1	TRBV19	.	.
CASSRGSEKTQYF	TGTGCCAGCAGTCGGGGATCCGAGAAGACCCAGTACTTC	TRBJ2-5	TRBV6-5	.	once
CASTIQQGTGETQYF	TGTGCCAGCACAATCCAACAGGGGACTGGAGAGACCCAGTACTTC	TRBJ2-5	TRBV6-6	.	.
CSARRNTEAFF	TGCAGTGCTAGGCGGAACACTGAAGCTTTCTTT	TRBJ1-1	TRBV20-1	.	.
CASSQGLAGGDFIQYF	TGTGCCAGCAGCCAGGGGCTAGCGGGGGGAGATTTCATTCAGTACTTC	TRBJ2-4	TRBV5-6	TRBD2	.
CASTVQETQYF	TGCGCCAGCACCGTTCAAGAGACCCAGTACTTC	TRBJ2-5	TRBV5-1	.	.
CASSFGGRATGELFF	TGTGCCAGCAGTTTCGGGGGGCGCGCCACCGGGGAGCTGTTTTTT	TRBJ2-2	TRBV27	.	.
CASSPSDRVSTEAFF	TGTGCCAGCAGTCCCTCGGACAGGGTTAGCACTGAAGCTTTCTTT	TRBJ1-1	TRBV7-2	TRBD1	few
CASRRTSGNNEQFF	TGTGCCAGCAGGAGGACTAGCGGAAACAATGAGCAGTTCTTC	TRBJ2-1	TRBV27	TRBD2	few
CASSPTGLAGGPTQYF	TGTGCCAGTAGTCCCACGGGACTAGCGGGGGGGCCTACGCAGTATTTT	TRBJ2-3	TRBV19	TRBD2	.
CASSPTSGGGDTQYF	TGCGCCAGCAGCCCGACTAGCGGGGGAGGGGATACGCAGTATTTT	TRBJ2-3	TRBV5-1	TRBD2	.
CASSPQRGGLYEQYF	TGTGCCAGTAGTCCCCAGCGGGGGGGCCTCTACGAGCAGTACTTC	TRBJ2-7	TRBV19	TRBD2	.
CSVDEGGGTDTQYF	TGCAGCGTTGACGAGGGTGGGGGCACAGATACGCAGTATTTT	TRBJ2-3	TRBV29-1	.	once
CASSLRGQEAFF	TGTGCCAGCAGTTTACGGGGACAGGAAGCTTTCTTT	TRBJ1-1	TRBV6-5	TRBD1	.
CASSQEVAGGPKQFF	TGTGCCAGCAGCCAAGAAGTAGCGGGGGGGCCAAAGCAGTTCTTC	TRBJ2-1	TRBV4-2	TRBD2	.
CASSLARQGQGVETQYF	TGTGCCAGCAGCTTAGCGCGGCAAGGCCAGGGGGTAGAGACCCAGTACTTC	TRBJ2-5	TRBV7-2	TRBD1	.
CASSQGDEQFF	TGTGCCAGCAGCCAGGGCGATGAGCAGTTCTTC	TRBJ2-1	TRBV21-1	.	.
CASSVVTSGGNEQFF	TGTGCCAGCAGCGTAGTGACTAGCGGGGGCAATGAGCAGTTCTTC	TRBJ2-1	TRBV9	TRBD2	once
CAIRAGTGEEKLFF	TGTGCCATCAGAGCCGGGACAGGAGAGGAAAAACTGTTTTTT	TRBJ1-4	TRBV10-3	TRBD1	.
CASSLPSGGAETQYF	TGCGCCAGCAGCTTGCCTAGCGGGGGGGCGGAGACCCAGTACTTC	TRBJ2-5	TRBV5-1	TRBD2	.
CASSLGQVGNTEAFF	TGTGCCAGCAGCTTGGGACAGGTTGGAAACACTGAAGCTTTCTTT	TRBJ1-1	TRBV5-5	.	.
CASRRQGPGEKLFF	TGTGCCAGCAGAAGACAGGGGCCGGGTGAAAAACTGTTTTTT	TRBJ1-4	TRBV6-5	TRBD1	.
CASSSESGQPQHF	TGTGCCAGTAGTAGCGAGAGCGGTCAGCCCCAGCATTTT	TRBJ1-5	TRBV19	.	.
CASGSGTSGGASGYNEQFF	TGTGCTAGTGGTTCGGGGACTAGCGGGGGGGCATCGGGGTACAATGAGCAGTTCTTC	TRBJ2-1	TRBV12-5	TRBD2	.
CASSRSQRQNTEAFF	TGCGCCAGCAGCCGTTCACAGAGACAGAACACTGAAGCTTTCTTT	TRBJ1-1	TRBV5-1	.	.
CASSSGQLARELFF	TGTGCCAGCAGTTCGGGACAGCTTGCCCGGGAGCTGTTTTTT	TRBJ2-2	TRBV27	TRBD1	.
CAWKDPAGGLYEQFF	TGTGCCTGGAAGGATCCCGCGGGGGGGCTTTATGAGCAGTTCTTC	TRBJ2-1	TRBV30	TRBD2	.
CSALLGNTIYF	TGCAGTGCTCTACTTGGAAACACCATATATTTT	TRBJ1-3	TRBV20-1	.	.
CASSLNPGQGFYTIYF	TGCGCCAGCAGCTTGAATCCGGGACAGGGGTTTTACACCATATATTTT	TRBJ1-3	TRBV5-1	TRBD1	.
CASTTGTNEKLFF	TGTGCCAGTACTACAGGGACTAATGAAAAACTGTTTTTT	TRBJ1-4	TRBV19	.	.
CAWSGDRGFYEQYF	TGTGCCTGGAGTGGGGACAGGGGCTTCTACGAGCAGTACTTC	TRBJ2-7	TRBV30	TRBD1	.
CASSSQTGVSNQPQHF	TGTGCCAGCAGCTCACAAACAGGGGTGAGCAATCAGCCCCAGCATTTT	TRBJ1-5	TRBV7-3	TRBD1	.
CASSPWTGGNTEAFF	TGTGCCAGTAGTCCGTGGACAGGGGGGAACACTGAAGCTTTCTTT	TRBJ1-1	TRBV19	TRBD1	.
CASSPGQESYGYTF	TGTGCCAGCTCACCGGGACAGGAGAGCTATGGCTACACCTTC	TRBJ1-2	TRBV18	TRBD1	few
CASSFSTGEGNTIYF	TGCGCCAGCAGCTTCTCGACAGGGGAGGGAAACACCATATATTTT	TRBJ1-3	TRBV5-1	TRBD1	.
CATSRGGLGRLLQETQYF	TGTGCCACCAGCAGGGGTGGATTGGGGCGCCTCCTCCAAGAGACCCAGTACTTC	TRBJ2-5	TRBV15	.	.
CASSSERQGVRAFF	TGTGCCAGCAGCTCGGAACGACAGGGCGTCAGAGCTTTCTTT	TRBJ1-1	TRBV11-2	TRBD1	.
CASSVGGNEQFF	TGTGCCAGCAGTGTCGGGGGCAATGAGCAGTTCTTC	TRBJ2-1	TRBV2	.	.
CASSAQRQGVNTEAFF	TGTGCCAGCAGTGCACAGAGACAGGGGGTGAACACTGAAGCTTTCTTT	TRBJ1-1	TRBV25-1	TRBD1	.
CASSPGSRAATEAFF	TGCGCCAGCAGCCCCGGGTCCAGGGCAGCCACTGAAGCTTTCTTT	TRBJ1-1	TRBV5-1	.	.
CTSSHVVVETQYF	TGCACCAGCAGCCATGTAGTAGTTGAGACCCAGTACTTC	TRBJ2-5	TRBV1	.	.